The 27 T cell receptor beta chains below come from one sample, sequenced in a study of OX40 agonist ivuxolimab in advanced cancers. Data came from immunoSEQ multiplex PCR; TCRdb stores just in-frame clones and leaves some out. The table has 60,000 to 85,000 clones, over 70% seen once. The input for sequencing was CD4+ or CD8+ T cells sorted from blood, taken in a trial of the OX40 agonist ivuxolimab. Receptors were obtained from an adult with an advanced solid tumor such as melanoma, head and neck, liver or kidney cancer.

The rearrangement joins TRBV4-2 to TRBJ2-3; D is possibly TRBD2 (8 bases). V gave up 4 bases and J gave up 5 bases, with 19 bases separating them. The V gene's germline CDR1 is LGHNA and CDR2 YNFKEQ. The CDR3 runs to 16 residues. CDR3 in amino acids: CASSPGSSGTVDTQYF. Written as DNA, the CDR3 is TGTGCCAGCAGCCCAGGGAGTAGCGGGACAGTAGATACGCAGTATTTT.

The chain is built from TRBV4-2 and TRBJ2-1; D gene ambiguous. Per germline, CDR1 LGHNA and CDR2 YNFKEQ. V was pared by 0 bases and J by 11 bases, with 17 bases between. This CDR3 contains 15 residues. The CDR3 protein is CASSQDLGQYIQQFF. The CDR3 DNA follows: TGTGCCAGCAGCCAAGATCTCGGCCAATATATCCAGCAGTTCTTC.

The chain recombines TRBV30 with TRBJ2-7, with a weak D call TRBD1 (6 bases). Deletions cut 0 bases from V and 4 bases from J, with 7 bases between. CDR1 and CDR2 from the germline V gene are GTSNPN and SVGIG (reference sequence). The CDR3 contains 12 residues. CDR3 bases: TGTGCCTGGAGTGTAGGGGGATACGAGCAGTACTTC. This sequence encodes CAWSVGGYEQYF.

This chain connects TRBV19 to TRBJ2-5; 8 positions agree with TRBD1. The length of the CDR3 is 14 residues. Unmatched junction bases numbered 3, after V lost 1 base and J lost 5 bases. Germline assignment: CDR1 LNHDA and CDR2 SQIVND (reference sequence). The CDR3 here is CASSIGRGLETQYF. The CDR3 bases are TGTGCCAGTAGTATAGGCAGGGGGCTGGAGACCCAGTACTTC.

This chain links TRBV7-9 with TRBJ1-5; D not certain. From germline, CDR1 is SEHNR and CDR2 FQNEAQ (reference sequence). Trimming took off 0 bases at V and 4 bases at J, with 10 bases between the two ends. The CDR3 consists of 15 residues. The CDR3 reads CASSLAAGGNQPQHF. The DNA of the CDR3 is TGTGCCAGCAGCTTAGCAGCGGGAGGGAATCAGCCCCAGCATTTT.

The genes are TRBV6-1 and TRBJ1-2, with D perhaps matching TRBD1 (6 bases). There are 14 residues in the CDR3. Germline values: CDR1 MNHNS, CDR2 SASEGT. With 5 bases removed from V and 5 bases from J, the gap between germline ends came to 15 bases. As DNA, the CDR3 is TGTGCCAGCAGTAATGACAGGCGCCAATATGGCTACACCTTC. Protein: CASSNDRRQYGYTF.

The table lists this clone with a few counts. The V and J genes are TRBV19 and TRBJ2-1; a possible D gene is TRBD1 (6 bases). The CDR3 has 16 residues. Germline CDR1 LNHDA, CDR2 SQIVND (reference sequence). Trimming removed 3 bases from V and 7 bases from J, with 19 bases in between. CDR3: CASSIGLGAIGNEQFF. The CDR3 coding sequence is TGTGCCAGTAGTATCGGTCTGGGGGCGATCGGAAATGAGCAGTTCTTC.

The chain employs TRBV4-1 and TRBJ1-2; the match to TRBD1 covers 10 bases. The CDR3 has 15 residues. Germline V CDR1 and CDR2: MGHRA, YSYEKL. The V and J ends lost 0 bases and 5 bases, in that order; junction bases with no gene match: 3. CDR3 coding DNA: TGCGCCAGCAGCCAAGAGGGACAGGGGTGGTATGGCTACACCTTC. It translates to CASSQEGQGWYGYTF.

The chain links TRBV7-9 to TRBJ2-7; tentatively, D is TRBD1 (6 bases). Germline V gene data show CDR1 as SEHNR and CDR2 as FQNEAQ (reference sequence). The CDR3 is made up of 14 amino acids. Trimming pared 4 bases from V and 3 bases from J, leaving 13 bases between. This chain's CDR3 is CASSSRTEDYEQYF. For the CDR3, the DNA is TGTGCCAGCAGCTCCCGGACAGAAGACTACGAGCAGTACTTC.

The rearrangement joins TRBV5-1 to TRBJ2-3; 11 bases align to TRBD2. Trimming at V came to 4 bases and at J to 4 bases, leaving 5 bases not matched to a gene. This CDR3 contains 15 residues. Germline V gene lookup returns CDR1 SGHRS and CDR2 YFSETQ. The CDR3, as DNA: TGCGCCAGCAGCATTAGCGGGAGGGCCGCAGATACGCAGTATTTT. Residues: CASSISGRAADTQYF.

The gene calls are TRBV12-5 and TRBJ2-7; D could derive from TRBD1 or TRBD2 (5 bases each). CDR3 size: 15 residues. V was cut by 2 bases and J by 3 bases, with 14 bases left in between. The germline CDR1 and CDR2 sequences are LGHNT and FRNRAP. DNA for the CDR3: TGTGCTAGTGGTTTGCCAATGGGGGATGTCTACGAGCAGTACTTC. Translating it yields CASGLPMGDVYEQYF. Full variable domain (rest looked up from reference TRBV12-5 and TRBJ2-7): DARVTQTPRHKVTEMGQEVTMRCQPILGHNTVFWYRQTMMQGLELLAYFRNRAPLDDSGMPKDRFSAEMPDATLATLKIQPSEPRDSAVYFCASGLPMGDVYEQYFGPGTRLTVT.

The chain couples TRBV5-1 to TRBJ2-7; D is ambiguous. Per germline, CDR1 SGHRS and CDR2 YFSETQ. Trimming cost V 3 bases and J 5 bases, with 9 bases left between them. The CDR3 is 12 residues long. The CDR3 region is CASSYAWNEQYF. The CDR3 nucleotides read TGCGCCAGCAGCTATGCATGGAACGAGCAGTACTTC.

This CDR3 reads CASSLDGADTQYF. Here the CDR3 DNA reads TGCGCCAGCAGCTTGGATGGGGCAGATACGCAGTATTTT. The chain is built from TRBV5-1 and TRBJ2-3; D remains ambiguous. Germline V gene sequence: CDR1 SGHRS, CDR2 YFSETQ. Between the trimmed V and J ends, which lost 0 bases and 4 bases, there was a span of 6 bases. This CDR3 spans 13 amino acids.

The V call is TRBV28, the J call TRBJ2-2; D is possibly TRBD1 or TRBD2 (5 bases each). The V gene lost 6 bases and the J gene lost 0 bases, with 8 bases spanning the gap. Germline assignment: CDR1 MDHEN and CDR2 SYDVKM. This CDR3 region has 14 residues. The CDR3 region is CASRGTANTGELFF. CDR3 nucleotide sequence: TGTGCCAGCAGAGGGACGGCGAACACCGGGGAGCTGTTTTTT.

The rearrangement links TRBV5-1 to TRBJ2-5; 13 bases fit TRBD2. The J call is doubtful: the DNA matches TRBJ2-7 better. The CDR3 runs to 14 residues. The germline V gene has CDR1 SGHRS and CDR2 YFSETQ. CDR3: CASSLRTSGSEQYF. The CDR3 DNA is TGCGCCAGCAGCCTCAGGACTAGCGGGAGCGAGCAGTACTTC.

The rearrangement uses TRBV18 and TRBJ2-1; D is possibly TRBD1 or TRBD2 (5 bases each). Germline CDR1 reads KGHSH; CDR2 reads LQKENI. The CDR3 length is 13 residues. Trimming removed 5 bases from V and 6 bases from J, with 11 bases in between. The CDR3 DNA reads TGTGCCAGCTCAACCGGGACCAGCAATGAGCAGTTCTTC. It codes for CASSTGTSNEQFF.

The chain joins TRBV19 to TRBJ2-3, with 7 nucleotides matching TRBD1. V dropped 4 bases and J dropped 6; count of bases not matched to a gene: 13. Germline V gene sequence: CDR1 LNHDA, CDR2 SQIVND (reference sequence). The CDR3 is 16 residues long. The CDR3 sequence: CASSTNRGMAWDTQYF. The CDR3 nucleotides are TGTGCCAGTAGTACCAACAGGGGAATGGCCTGGGATACGCAGTATTTT.

The V gene is TRBV5-1, the J gene TRBJ2-1; D unclear. Looked up from germline, CDR1 is SGHRS and CDR2 is YFSETQ. V shed 0 bases and J shed 2 bases, with 12 bases lying between them. The CDR3 is made up of 16 amino acids. The CDR3 spells CASSLASAETYNEQFF. CDR3 nucleotide sequence: TGCGCCAGCAGCTTGGCCAGTGCGGAAACCTACAATGAGCAGTTCTTC.

The chain links TRBV18 to TRBJ1-5; a weak D match, TRBD1 (5 bases). CDR1 KGHSH and CDR2 LQKENI come from the germline V gene. V lost 3 bases and J 4 bases, leaving 13 bases between the germline ends. CDR3 size: 15 residues. The chain's CDR3 is CASSPGRVSNQPQHF. The CDR3 DNA sequence: TGTGCCAGCTCACCGGGCAGGGTGTCAAATCAGCCCCAGCATTTT.

The chain employs TRBV5-1 and TRBJ2-5, with 7 bases aligning to TRBD2. The ends lost 1 base at V and 4 bases at J; junction bases unmatched: 7. The germline V gene encodes CDR1 SGHRS and CDR2 YFSETQ. The CDR3 extends over 15 amino acids. The CDR3 protein is CASSLSPSSGETQYF. The DNA of the CDR3 is TGCGCCAGCAGCTTGAGTCCGTCTAGCGGAGAGACCCAGTACTTC.

This clone is classed as medium-sized. The V and J genes are TRBV5-1 and TRBJ2-7; the D call may be TRBD1 or TRBD2 (6 bases each). The CDR3 contains 15 residues. Looked up from germline, CDR1 is SGHRS and CDR2 is YFSETQ. V was pared by 0 bases and J by 7 bases, with 17 bases between. CDR3 sequence (DNA): TGCGCCAGCAGCTTGGCCCACGGGGGCGAGATGGAGCAGTACTTC. Encoded protein: CASSLAHGGEMEQYF.

The CDR3 reads CASSLEAGRNTEAFF. DNA for the CDR3: TGCGCCAGCAGCTTGGAGGCAGGGAGGAACACTGAAGCTTTCTTT. This sequence joins TRBV5-1 and TRBJ1-1, with D tentatively TRBD1 (5 bases). V gave up 0 bases and J gave up 1 base, with 10 bases separating them. Germline V gene lookup returns CDR1 SGHRS and CDR2 YFSETQ. CDR3 length equals 15 residues.

The chain has TRBV7-2 and TRBJ1-5, with D uncertain. Between the trimmed V and J ends, which lost 1 base and 15 bases, there was a span of 13 bases. This CDR3 has 12 amino acids. Germline CDR1 reads SGHTA; CDR2 reads FQGNSA. CDR3 coding DNA: TGTGCCAGCAGCTTAGACGGGCCAACTAGGCATTTT. It codes for CASSLDGPTRHF.

The J gene is TRBJ1-1, the V gene TRBV5-1; D gene uncertain. Trimming removed 1 base at V and 1 base at J, with 5 bases between. The length of the CDR3 is 13 residues. Per the germline V gene, CDR1 is SGHRS and CDR2 is YFSETQ. In DNA, the CDR3 is TGCGCCAGCAGCTTGCAAGGGAACACTGAAGCTTTCTTT. It specifies CASSLQGNTEAFF. The full variable domain, with the rest looked up from reference TRBV5-1 and TRBJ1-1, is KAGVTQTPRYLIKTRGQQVTLSCSPISGHRSVSWYQQTPGQGLQFLFEYFSETQRNKGNFPGRFSGRQFSNSRSEMNVSTLELGDSALYLCASSLQGNTEAFFGQGTRLTVV.

V usage is TRBV5-5 and J usage is TRBJ1-4; maybe TRBD1 (5 bases). The CDR3 spans 15 residues. V dropped 6 bases and J dropped 8 bases, with 20 bases sitting between them. The germline V gene encodes CDR1 SGHKS and CDR2 YYEKEE (reference sequence). CDR3 coding DNA: TGTGCCAGCATCCTGGGGCTTACGCTGGGCGAAAAACTGTTTTTT. Residues: CASILGLTLGEKLFF.

This clone was seen once. The chain uses TRBV5-4 and TRBJ1-2, with D maybe TRBD1 (5 bases). In germline, CDR1 is SGHNT, CDR2 YYREEE (reference sequence). V lost 0 bases, J lost 5 bases, and 8 bases lay in between. The CDR3 length is 13 residues. CDR3 loop: CASSLAGSYGYTF. CDR3 coding DNA: TGTGCCAGCAGCTTGGCAGGGAGTTATGGCTACACCTTC.

The gene calls are TRBV18 and TRBJ1-1, with D possibly being TRBD1 (5 bases). The CDR3 extends over 15 amino acids. V was cut by 2 bases and J by 2 bases, with 12 bases left in between. Germline-derived CDR1 and CDR2 are KGHSH and LQKENI. The CDR3 spells CASSPTIDSNTEAFF. CDR3 DNA: TGTGCCAGCTCACCAACCATTGACAGTAACACTGAAGCTTTCTTT.